This T cell receptor (beta chain) stems from a study of cytomegalovirus exposure and HLA in healthy donors. Every donor was a healthy person donating bone marrow. Donors were ostensibly healthy at sampling, although undocumented immune exposures were probable. Trimming took 8 bases from V and 2 from J, leaving 13 bases between them. Looked up from germline, CDR1 is LNHDA and CDR2 is SQIVND (reference sequence). The CDR3 consists of 13 residues. This clone was seen a single time. Other DNA sequences within the sample encode an identical CDR3. In the PCR, 60 Vbeta and 13 Jbeta primers were used. Generated by immunoSEQ multiplex PCR, the TCRdb table keeps only in-frame clones and is missing some. The top ten hold almost 4% of the sample, which has 250,000 to 350,000 clones, more than 80% seen once.

The chain is built from TRBV19 and TRBJ2-7; tentative D call: TRBD2 (6 bases). The receptor comes from a man aged 35 to 55 in good health and CMV-seropositive. What was sequenced was PBMCs. DNA for the CDR3: TGTGCCAGTTCCGAGGGAGGCCCCTACGAGCAGTACTTC. Amino acid sequence: CASSEGGPYEQYF.